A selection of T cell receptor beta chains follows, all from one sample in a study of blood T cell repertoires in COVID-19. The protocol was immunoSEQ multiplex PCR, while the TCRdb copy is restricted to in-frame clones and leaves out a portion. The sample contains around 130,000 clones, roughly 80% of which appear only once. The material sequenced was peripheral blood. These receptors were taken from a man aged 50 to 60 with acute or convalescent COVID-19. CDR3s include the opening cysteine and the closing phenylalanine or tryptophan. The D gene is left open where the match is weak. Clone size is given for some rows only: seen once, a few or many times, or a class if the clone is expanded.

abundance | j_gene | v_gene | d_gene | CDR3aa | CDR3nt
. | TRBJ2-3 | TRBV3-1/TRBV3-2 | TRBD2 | CASSPPLMRRGGQERDHTQYF | TGTGCCAGCAGCCCCCCCCTTATGAGGCGGGGGGGCCAGGAAAGGGACCATACGCAGTATTTT
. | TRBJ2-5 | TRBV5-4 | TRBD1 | CASSLREGAETQYF | TGTGCCAGCAGCCTTCGAGAGGGGGCAGAGACCCAGTACTTC
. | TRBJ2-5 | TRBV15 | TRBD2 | CATSRDPGLDNQYF | TGTGCCACCAGCAGAGACCCGGGACTAGATAACCAGTACTTC
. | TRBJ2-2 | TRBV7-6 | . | CASSSQDGTGELFF | TGTGCCAGCAGCTCACAGGATGGGACCGGGGAGCTGTTTTTT
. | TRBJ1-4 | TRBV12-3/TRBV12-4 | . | CASSDSGNEKLFF | TGTGCCAGCAGTGACAGTGGTAATGAAAAACTGTTTTTT
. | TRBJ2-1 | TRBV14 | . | CASSPYGGGLRNEQFF | TGTGCCAGCAGCCCCTATGGGGGGGGGCTGAGGAATGAGCAGTTCTTC
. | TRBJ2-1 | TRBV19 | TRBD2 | CASSTSSTSLLPSYNEQFF | TGTGCCAGTAGTACCTCCTCGACTAGCCTATTACCCTCCTACAATGAGCAGTTCTTC
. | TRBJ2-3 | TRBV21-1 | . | CASSKALYPGTDTQYF | TGTGCCAGCAGCAAAGCGCTTTACCCAGGCACAGATACGCAGTATTTT
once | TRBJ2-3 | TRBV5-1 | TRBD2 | CASSSGTSGGAGTQYF | TGCGCCAGCAGCTCGGGGACTAGCGGGGGTGCGGGCACGCAGTATTTT
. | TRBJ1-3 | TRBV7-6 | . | CASSLASGNSGNTIYF | TGTGCCAGCAGCTTAGCAAGCGGGAACTCTGGAAACACCATATATTTT
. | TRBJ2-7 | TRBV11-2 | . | CASSLVVPRQPPRYEQYF | TGTGCCAGCAGCTTAGTCGTCCCCAGGCAGCCACCACGCTACGAGCAGTACTTC
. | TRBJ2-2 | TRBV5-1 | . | CASSLSAGELFF | TGCGCCAGCAGCTTGTCTGCCGGGGAGCTGTTTTTT
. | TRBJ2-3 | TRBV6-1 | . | CASSERERSRTDTQYF | TGTGCCAGCAGTGAACGGGAAAGGAGCCGCACAGATACGCAGTATTTT
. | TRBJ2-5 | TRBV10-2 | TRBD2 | CASTPFSSGGAHETQYF | TGCGCCAGCACCCCGTTCTCTAGCGGGGGGGCCCACGAGACCCAGTACTTC
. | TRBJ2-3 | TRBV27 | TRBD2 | CASRLIAGAYTDTQYF | TGTGCCAGCAGACTTATAGCGGGGGCCTACACAGATACGCAGTATTTT
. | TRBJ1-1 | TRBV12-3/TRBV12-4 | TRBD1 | CASSPGQFEAFF | TGTGCCAGCAGCCCGGGACAGTTTGAAGCTTTCTTT
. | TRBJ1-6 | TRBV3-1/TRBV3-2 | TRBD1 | CASSQGPTGDSPLHF | TGTGCCAGCAGCCAAGGCCCGACAGGGGATTCACCCCTCCACTTT
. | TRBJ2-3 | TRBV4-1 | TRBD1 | CASSQGQYTDTQYF | TGCGCCAGCAGCCAGGGACAGTACACAGATACGCAGTATTTT
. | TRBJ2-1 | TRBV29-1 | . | CSVGWQVNNEQFF | TGCAGCGTTGGTTGGCAGGTGAACAATGAGCAGTTCTTC
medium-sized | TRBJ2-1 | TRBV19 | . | CASSIDSALYNEQFF | TGTGCCAGTAGTATCGACAGCGCTCTCTACAATGAGCAGTTCTTC
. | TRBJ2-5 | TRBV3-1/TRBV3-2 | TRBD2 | CASSQDLPAGVETQYF | TGTGCCAGCAGCCAAGATCTTCCAGCGGGGGTGGAGACCCAGTACTTC
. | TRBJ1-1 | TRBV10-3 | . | CAISGSGNTEAFF | TGTGCCATCAGTGGATCCGGGAACACTGAAGCTTTCTTT
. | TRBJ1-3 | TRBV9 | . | CASSPTGSSGNTIYF | TGTGCCAGCAGCCCTACAGGAAGCTCTGGAAACACCATATATTTT
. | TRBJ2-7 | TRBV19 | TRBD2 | CASNAGGWVYEQYF | TGTGCCAGTAATGCGGGGGGTTGGGTCTACGAGCAGTACTTC
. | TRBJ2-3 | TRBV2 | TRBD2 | CASKGLAGTDTQYF | TGTGCCAGCAAAGGTCTAGCGGGCACAGATACGCAGTATTTT
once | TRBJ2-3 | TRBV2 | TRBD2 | CASTVGLADKSLSTDTQYF | TGTGCCAGCACCGTGGGACTAGCGGATAAGTCTCTTAGCACAGATACGCAGTATTTT
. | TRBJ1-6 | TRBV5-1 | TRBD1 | CASSFTPGQGNSPLHF | TGCGCCAGCAGCTTCACACCGGGACAGGGAAATTCACCCCTCCACTTT
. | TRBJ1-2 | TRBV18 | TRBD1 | CASSPSDRGGYGYTF | TGTGCCAGCTCACCTTCGGACAGGGGGGGCTATGGCTACACCTTC
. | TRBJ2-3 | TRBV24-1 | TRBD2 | CATSGRGSTDTQYF | TGTGCCACCAGTGGGCGGGGGAGCACAGATACGCAGTATTTT
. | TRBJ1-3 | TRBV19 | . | CASSIDGSSGNTIYF | TGTGCCAGTAGTATAGACGGGAGCTCTGGAAACACCATATATTTT
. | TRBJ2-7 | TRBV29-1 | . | CSVEDGSYEQYF | TGCAGCGTTGAAGACGGCTCCTACGAGCAGTACTTC
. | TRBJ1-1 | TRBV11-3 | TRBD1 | CASSFRDREGFTEAFF | TGTGCCAGCAGCTTCCGGGACAGGGAGGGGTTCACTGAAGCTTTCTTT
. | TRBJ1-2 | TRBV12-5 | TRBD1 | CASGLASTGGEAIGYTF | TGTGCTAGTGGTTTGGCCTCCACAGGGGGCGAGGCGATTGGCTACACCTTC
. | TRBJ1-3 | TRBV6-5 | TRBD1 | CASSRDSSGNTIYF | TGTGCCAGCAGTCGGGACAGCTCTGGAAACACCATATATTTT
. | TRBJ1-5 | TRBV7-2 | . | CASSLDRNSNQPQHF | TGTGCCAGCAGCTTGGACAGAAATAGCAATCAGCCCCAGCATTTT
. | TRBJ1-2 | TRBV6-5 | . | CASDDRNYGYTF | TGTGCCAGCGACGACAGGAACTATGGCTACACCTTC
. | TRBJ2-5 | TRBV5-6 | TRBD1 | CASSLGLRQGYRETQYF | TGTGCCAGCAGCTTAGGGTTGAGACAGGGATATCGGGAGACCCAGTACTTC
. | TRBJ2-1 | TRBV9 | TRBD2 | CASSPASGGYNEQFF | TGTGCCAGCAGCCCTGCTAGCGGGGGCTACAATGAGCAGTTCTTC
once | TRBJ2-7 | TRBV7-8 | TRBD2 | CASSLGTSGGQQYF | TGTGCCAGCAGCCTGGGGACTAGCGGGGGGCAGCAGTACTTC
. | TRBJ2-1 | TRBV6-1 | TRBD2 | CASSEEGGGAAYNEQFF | TGTGCCAGCAGTGAAGAAGGCGGGGGGGCTGCCTACAATGAGCAGTTCTTC
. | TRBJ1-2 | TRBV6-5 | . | CASSWGSGGGYTF | TGTGCCAGCAGTTGGGGGTCAGGAGGGGGCTACACCTTC
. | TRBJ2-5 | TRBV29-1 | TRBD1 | CSVDPGGQETQYF | TGCAGCGTAGACCCAGGGGGCCAAGAGACCCAGTACTTC
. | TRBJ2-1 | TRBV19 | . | CASSLRGLSSYNEQFF | TGTGCCAGTAGTCTCCGGGGGTTGAGCTCCTACAATGAGCAGTTCTTC
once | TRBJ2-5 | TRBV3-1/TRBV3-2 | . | CASSQDLLETQYF | TGTGCCAGCAGCCAAGATCTCTTGGAGACCCAGTACTTC
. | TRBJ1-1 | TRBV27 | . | CASSLSNRRFEAFF | TGTGCCAGCAGTTTATCGAATCGCAGGTTTGAAGCTTTCTTT
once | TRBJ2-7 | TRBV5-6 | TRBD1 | CASSFWDRDGEQYF | TGTGCCAGCAGCTTTTGGGACAGGGATGGGGAGCAGTACTTC
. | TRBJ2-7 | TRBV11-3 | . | CASSKGQTYEQYF | TGTGCCAGCAGCAAGGGACAAACCTACGAGCAGTACTTC
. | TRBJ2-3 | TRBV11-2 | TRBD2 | CASSLQRGGRMADTQYF | TGTGCCAGCAGCTTGCAGCGGGGGGGCCGGATGGCAGATACGCAGTATTTT
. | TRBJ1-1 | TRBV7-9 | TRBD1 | CASSPRDRGSTEAFF | TGTGCCAGCAGCCCCCGGGACAGGGGGTCCACTGAAGCTTTCTTT
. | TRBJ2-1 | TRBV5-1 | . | CASSLAAGPQDEQFF | TGCGCCAGCAGCTTGGCGGCGGGCCCCCAGGATGAGCAGTTCTTC
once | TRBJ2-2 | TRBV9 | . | CASSVVGANTGELFF | TGTGCCAGCAGCGTAGTAGGGGCCAACACCGGGGAGCTGTTTTTT
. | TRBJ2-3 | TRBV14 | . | CASSPRLVLSDTQYF | TGTGCCAGCAGCCCTCGACTAGTTTTGTCAGATACGCAGTATTTT
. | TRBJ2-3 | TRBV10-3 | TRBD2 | CAISRTSGGVTDTQYF | TGTGCCATCAGTAGGACTAGCGGGGGGGTCACAGATACGCAGTATTTT
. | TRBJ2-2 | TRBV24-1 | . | CATSDPRVGELFF | TGTGCCACCAGTGATCCCAGGGTCGGGGAGCTGTTTTTT
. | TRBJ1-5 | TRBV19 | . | CASIISGGKYSNQPQHF | TGTGCCAGTATCATTAGCGGAGGGAAATATAGCAATCAGCCCCAGCATTTT
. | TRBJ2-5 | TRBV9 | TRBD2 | CASSVGTSGGAVGQETQYF | TGTGCCAGCAGCGTAGGGACTAGCGGGGGGGCCGTAGGACAAGAGACCCAGTACTTC
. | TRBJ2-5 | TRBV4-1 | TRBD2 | CASSHATSGGETQYF | TGCGCCAGCAGCCATGCGACTAGCGGGGGAGAGACCCAGTACTTC
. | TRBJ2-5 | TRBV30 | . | CAWSVTWDSEETQYF | TGTGCCTGGAGTGTCACCTGGGACTCCGAAGAGACCCAGTACTTC
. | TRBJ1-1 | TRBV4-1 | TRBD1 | CASSQDIVWTGGTEAFF | TGCGCCAGCAGCCAAGATATTGTTTGGACAGGGGGCACTGAAGCTTTCTTT
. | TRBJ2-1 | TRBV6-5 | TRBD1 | CASTRGNEQFF | TGTGCCAGCACCAGGGGGAATGAGCAGTTCTTC